This TCR beta chain was obtained from a study of a mutant IDH1 vaccine in newly diagnosed glioma. Indicated time point: week 35, safety follow-up. Vaccine doses each comprised 300 ug of mutant IDH1 20-mer peptide, with topical imiquimod. Each tumor in the donors was a new WHO grade 3 or 4 astrocytoma, IDH1-mutant and ATRX-lost. This clone was seen just once. The antigen is not known. The repertoire was sequenced with immunoSEQ multiplex PCR; TCRdb's copy has only in-frame clones and lacks some. Of tens of thousands of clones in the sample, approximately 90% were seen once. The sample consisted of PBMCs, taken from a glioma patient whose treatment included an IDH1 peptide vaccine. This clonotype originated in a woman in her forties with glioma.

The CDR3 here is CASSLVRSSSYQETQYF. DNA for the CDR3: TGTGCCAGCAGCTTAGTGAGGTCAAGCTCCTACCAAGAGACCCAGTACTTC. V usage is TRBV7-9 and J usage is TRBJ2-5, with D unresolved. Germline V lookup: CDR1 SEHNR, CDR2 FQNEAQ (reference sequence). V was shortened by 1 base and J by 0 bases, with 15 bases between the two germline ends. The CDR3 contains 17 residues.